This paragraph reports one TCR beta chain. Its antigen is still unknown. CDR3 length: 13 residues. CDR1 and CDR2 from the germline V gene are SGHNT and YYREEE (reference sequence). Trimming left V 3 bases short and J 4 bases short, with 7 bases between. Each CDR3 protein is one row after TCRdb ran MiXCR on the 5' RACE reads. The sample shows approximately 100,000 distinct CDR3 sequences, less than 25% of them seen only once. The data stem from a study of CD8 T cells in ankylosing spondylitis. Study-wide points: Reactive arthritis synovial fluid and blood previously showed some of these motif variants.

Sequenced input: synovial fluid, either unsorted or a sorted T cell fraction (not recorded which). The chain uses TRBV5-4 and TRBJ2-2, with D possibly being TRBD2 (6 bases). This receptor was obtained from a male donor with ankylosing spondylitis. CDR3 DNA sequence: TGTGCCAGCAGCTGGGACTTCACCGGGGAGCTGTTTTTT. It translates to CASSWDFTGELFF.